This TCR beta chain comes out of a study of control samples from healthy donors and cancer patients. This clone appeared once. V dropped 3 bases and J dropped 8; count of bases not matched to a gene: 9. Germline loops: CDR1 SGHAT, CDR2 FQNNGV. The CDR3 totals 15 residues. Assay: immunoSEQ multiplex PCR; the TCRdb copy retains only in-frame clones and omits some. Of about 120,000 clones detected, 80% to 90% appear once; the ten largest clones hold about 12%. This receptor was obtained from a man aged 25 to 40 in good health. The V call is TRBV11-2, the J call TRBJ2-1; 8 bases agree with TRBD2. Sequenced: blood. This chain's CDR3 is CASSLERGPLHEQFF. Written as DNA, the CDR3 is TGTGCCAGCAGCTTGGAGCGGGGGCCCCTCCATGAGCAGTTCTTC. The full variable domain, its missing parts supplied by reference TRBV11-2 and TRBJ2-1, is EAGVAQSPRYKIIEKRQSVAFWCNPISGHATLYWYQQILGQGPKLLIQFQNNGVVDDSQLPKDRFSAERLKGVDSTLKIQPAKLEDSAVYLCASSLERGPLHEQFFGPGTRLTVL.